This T cell receptor (beta chain) was sequenced during a study of CD8 T cells in Susac syndrome (dated 2019 in TCRdb). As for the study more broadly: Of the Susac syndrome patients who were sequenced, over five had clinically active disease and roughly 8 were in clinical remission. Susac syndrome patients were therapy-naive, on corticosteroids (some also receiving IVIg), or on IVIg alone at blood withdrawal. The study used repertoire sequencing to test whether antigen drove CD8+ T cell activation and differentiation in Susac syndrome. The study compared CD8+ T cell repertoire clonality among about a dozen healthy donors, around 14 Susac syndrome patients and some 16 multiple sclerosis patients.

The V end loses 7 bases and the J end loses 4 bases, and a stretch of 17 bases separates them. From a lookup of the germline V gene (reference sequence), CDR1 and CDR2 are PRHDT and FYEKMQ. The CDR3 spans 15 residues, from the cysteine through the phenylalanine. Only the CDR3 DNA stays, 45 bases, in frame from base 1. RNA was extracted using the RNeasy kit, and about 0.45 to 1 ug of the RNA was reverse transcribed with random hexamers. The immunoSEQ multiplex PCR assay, covering 54 Vbeta and 13 Jbeta segments, was used to amplify TCR beta CDR3 regions. PCR amplification bias was corrected by using a synthetic template baseline for primer optimization and computational correction. Concerning the study's data processing: Reads were annotated to V, D and J genes per IMGT and analyzed with immunoSEQ Analyzer, keeping only productive sequences. Clonality was computed as one minus Shannon entropy normalized by log2 of the number of productive unique sequences. For each patient and control, public and private clones were evaluated within the 100 most prevalent clones. Clones were defined as Susac-specific when absent from the healthy and MS cohorts, from about 1,100 published viral clones and from other ImmuneACCESS disease sequences. The raw public data were reprocessed by TCRdb itself: fastp quality trimming at Q25, MiXCR clonotype calling, in-frame beta chains only. Identical CDR3 proteins give one entry, which carries the most common genes and DNA. TCRdb assigned the V and J calls; the authors' analysis was not used. The sample has 75,000 or so distinct CDR3 sequences on record, 94% of them singletons. Jointly, the top ten make up roughly 0.97% of the sample.

With respect to this clonotype: The clone's antigen remains unknown. Base qualities are not recorded, but no much larger clone differs from it by a single base.

Results the study describes overall, beyond this receptor: Looking at Susac-specific public clones, the researchers identified over 15 in the total CD8+ repertoire and roughly 5 in the CD8+ TEMRA repertoire. Clonal expansion was seen in Susac syndrome CD8+ repertoires, peaking in CD8+ TEMRA cells and being greater in clinically active patients than in remitting ones. The number of individuals in the TCR sequencing and HLA analysis was recognized as being relatively small.

Peripheral blood CD8+ and CD4+ T cells from healthy donors, Susac syndrome patients and multiple sclerosis patients were profiled using high-throughput TCR beta sequencing. The Susac syndrome patients fulfilled recently defined diagnostic criteria for definite or probable disease. CD8+ TEMRA cells were enriched by FACS, while bulk CD8+ and CD4+ T cells were purified by magnetic negative isolation. Blood was drawn into EDTA tubes, processed within 24 hours, and PBMCs were isolated by density gradient centrifugation. PBMCs intended for TCR sequencing were cryopreserved in liquid nitrogen and were subsequently thawed in a 37 degrees C water bath. The sorted or isolated CD4+, CD8+ and CD8+ TEMRA cells reached a purity of at least 90%.

Rearrangement joined TRBV13 to TRBJ2-1; the D assignment is uncertain and may be TRBD1 or TRBD2, with 5 bases supporting each. The TCR comes from a human donor with Susac syndrome. Sequencing was done on a sample of CD8+ T cells from PBMCs. The CDR3 reads as follows: CASNSRDRGYNEQFF. The nucleotide sequence reads as follows: TGTGCCAGCAACTCCCGGGACCGCGGATACAATGAGCAGTTCTTC.